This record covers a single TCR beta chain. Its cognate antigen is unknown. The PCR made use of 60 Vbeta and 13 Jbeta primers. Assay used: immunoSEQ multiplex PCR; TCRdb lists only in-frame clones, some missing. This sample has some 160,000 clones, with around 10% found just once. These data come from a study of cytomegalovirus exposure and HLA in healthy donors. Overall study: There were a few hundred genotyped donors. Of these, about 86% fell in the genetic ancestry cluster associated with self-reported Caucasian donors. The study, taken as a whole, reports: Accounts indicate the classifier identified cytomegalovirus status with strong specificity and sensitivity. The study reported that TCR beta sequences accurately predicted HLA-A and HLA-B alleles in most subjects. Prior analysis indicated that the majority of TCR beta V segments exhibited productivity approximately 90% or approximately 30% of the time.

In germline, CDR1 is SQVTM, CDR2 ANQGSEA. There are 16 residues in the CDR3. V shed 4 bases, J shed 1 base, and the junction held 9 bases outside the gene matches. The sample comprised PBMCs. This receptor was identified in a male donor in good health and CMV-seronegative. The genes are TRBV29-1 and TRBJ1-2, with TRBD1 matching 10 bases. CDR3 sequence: CSVGGVDRGLNYGYTF. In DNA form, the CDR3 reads TGCAGCGTTGGTGGTGTCGACAGGGGGCTTAACTATGGCTACACCTTC.